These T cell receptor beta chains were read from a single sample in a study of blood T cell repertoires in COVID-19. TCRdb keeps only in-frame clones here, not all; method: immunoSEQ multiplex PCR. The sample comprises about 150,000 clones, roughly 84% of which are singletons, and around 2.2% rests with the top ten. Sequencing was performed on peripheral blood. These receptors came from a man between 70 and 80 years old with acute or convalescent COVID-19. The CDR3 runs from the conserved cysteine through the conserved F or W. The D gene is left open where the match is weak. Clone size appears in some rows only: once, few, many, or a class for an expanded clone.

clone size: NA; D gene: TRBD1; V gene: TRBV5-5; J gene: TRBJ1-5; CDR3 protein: CASSLTGGPLNQPQHF; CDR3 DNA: TGTGCCAGCAGCTTGACAGGGGGCCCCCTTAATCAGCCCCAGCATTTT
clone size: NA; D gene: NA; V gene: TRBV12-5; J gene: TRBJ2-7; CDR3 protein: CASGASRSYEQYF; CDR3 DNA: TGTGCTAGTGGTGCCTCTAGGTCCTACGAGCAGTACTTC
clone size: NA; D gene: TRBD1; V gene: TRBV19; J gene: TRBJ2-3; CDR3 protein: CASSMGADRGTDTQYF; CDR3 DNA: TGTGCCAGTAGTATGGGGGCGGACAGGGGCACAGATACGCAGTATTTT
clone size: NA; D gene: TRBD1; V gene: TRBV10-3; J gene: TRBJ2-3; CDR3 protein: CAISGTGLDTDTQYF; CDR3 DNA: TGTGCCATCAGTGGGACAGGGTTAGACACAGATACGCAGTATTTT
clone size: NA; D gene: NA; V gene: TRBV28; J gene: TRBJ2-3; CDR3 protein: CASSLSPGLGGDTQYF; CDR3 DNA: TGTGCCAGCAGTTTGTCCCCTGGACTAGGGGGAGATACGCAGTATTTT
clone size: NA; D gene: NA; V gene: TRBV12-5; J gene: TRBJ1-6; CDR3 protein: CASGRGGHSPLHF; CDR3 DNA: TGTGCTAGTGGTCGCGGGGGCCACTCACCCCTCCACTTT
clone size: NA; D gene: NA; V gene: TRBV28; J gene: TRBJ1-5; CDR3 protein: CASSLGGEVQPQHF; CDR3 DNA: TGTGCCAGCAGTTTAGGAGGGGAAGTGCAGCCCCAGCATTTT
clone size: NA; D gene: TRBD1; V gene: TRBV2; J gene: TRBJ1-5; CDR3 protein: CASSRDRGPDQPQHF; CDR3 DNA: TGTGCCAGCTCAAGGGACAGGGGGCCGGATCAGCCCCAGCATTTT
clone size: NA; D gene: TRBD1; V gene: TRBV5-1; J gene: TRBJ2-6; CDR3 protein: CASSLSGQASSGANVLTF; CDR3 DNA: TGCGCCAGCAGCTTGTCCGGACAGGCTAGCTCTGGGGCCAACGTCCTGACTTTC
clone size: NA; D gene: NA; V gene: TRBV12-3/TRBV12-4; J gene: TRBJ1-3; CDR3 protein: CASTPISGNTIYF; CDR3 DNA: TGTGCCAGCACGCCTATCTCTGGAAACACCATATATTTT
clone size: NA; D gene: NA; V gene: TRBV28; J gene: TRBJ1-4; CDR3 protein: CASKAGNNEKLFF; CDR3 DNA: TGTGCCAGCAAAGCCGGGAATAATGAAAAACTGTTTTTT
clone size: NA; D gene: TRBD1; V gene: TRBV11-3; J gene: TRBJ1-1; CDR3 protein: CASSQRGTGGTFF; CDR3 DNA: TGTGCCAGCAGCCAAAGGGGAACAGGGGGAACTTTCTTT
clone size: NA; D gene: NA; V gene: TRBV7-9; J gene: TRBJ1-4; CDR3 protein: CASSLARSTNEKLFF; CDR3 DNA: TGTGCCAGCAGCTTAGCCAGATCAACTAATGAAAAACTGTTTTTT
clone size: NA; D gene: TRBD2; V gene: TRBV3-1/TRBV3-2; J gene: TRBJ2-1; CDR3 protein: CASSPTSGGARQFF; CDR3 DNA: TGTGCCAGCAGCCCGACTAGCGGGGGGGCAAGGCAGTTCTTC
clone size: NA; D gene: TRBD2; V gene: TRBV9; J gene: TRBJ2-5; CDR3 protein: CASSAGLAQETQYF; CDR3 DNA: TGTGCCAGCAGCGCAGGACTAGCCCAAGAGACCCAGTACTTC
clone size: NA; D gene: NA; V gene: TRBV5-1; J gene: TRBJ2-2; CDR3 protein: CASSLDQGFSGELFF; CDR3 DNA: TGCGCCAGCAGCTTGGACCAGGGGTTTTCCGGGGAGCTGTTTTTT
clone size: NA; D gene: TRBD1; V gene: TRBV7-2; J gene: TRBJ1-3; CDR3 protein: CASSQTGAGNTIYF; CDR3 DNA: TGTGCCAGCAGCCAAACAGGGGCTGGAAACACCATATATTTT
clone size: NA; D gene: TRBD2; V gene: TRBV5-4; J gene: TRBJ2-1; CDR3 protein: CASSLAASGSPYNEQFF; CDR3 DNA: TGTGCCAGCAGCTTGGCGGCTAGCGGGAGTCCATACAATGAGCAGTTCTTC
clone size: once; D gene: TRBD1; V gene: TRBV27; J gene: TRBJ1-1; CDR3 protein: CASSSETGAYMNTEAFF; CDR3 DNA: TGTGCCAGCAGTTCGGAGACAGGGGCTTACATGAACACTGAAGCTTTCTTT
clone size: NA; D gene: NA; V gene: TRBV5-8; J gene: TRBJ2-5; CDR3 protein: CASSFGRVNTYQETQYF; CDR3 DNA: TGTGCCAGCAGCTTCGGCAGGGTAAATACTTACCAAGAGACCCAGTACTTC
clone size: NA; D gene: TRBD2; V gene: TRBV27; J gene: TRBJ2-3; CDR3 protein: CASSWGLATDTQYF; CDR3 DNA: TGTGCCAGCAGTTGGGGACTAGCAACAGATACGCAGTATTTT
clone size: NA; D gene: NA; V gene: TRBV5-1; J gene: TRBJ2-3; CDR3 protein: CASSLDWGRADTQYF; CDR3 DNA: TGCGCCAGCAGCTTGGATTGGGGCCGGGCAGATACGCAGTATTTT
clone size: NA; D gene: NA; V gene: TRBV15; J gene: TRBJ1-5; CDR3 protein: CATSRDLPHSNQPQHF; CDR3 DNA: TGTGCCACCAGCAGAGATCTACCTCATAGCAATCAGCCCCAGCATTTT
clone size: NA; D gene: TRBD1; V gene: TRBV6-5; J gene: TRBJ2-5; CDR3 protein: CASSWTPGQGPETQYF; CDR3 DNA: TGTGCCAGCAGTTGGACCCCGGGACAGGGGCCAGAGACCCAGTACTTC
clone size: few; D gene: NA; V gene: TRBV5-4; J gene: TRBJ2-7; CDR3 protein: CASSLDSGSSYEQYF; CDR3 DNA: TGTGCCAGCAGCTTAGATAGCGGTAGCTCCTACGAGCAGTACTTC
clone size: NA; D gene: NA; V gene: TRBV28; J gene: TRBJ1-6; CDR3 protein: CASSPSDSSYNSPLHF; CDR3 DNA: TGTGCCAGCAGCCCGAGCGACAGCTCCTATAATTCACCCCTCCACTTT
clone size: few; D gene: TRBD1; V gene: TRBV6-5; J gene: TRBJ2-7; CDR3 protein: CASSYSRGFYEQYF; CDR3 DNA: TGTGCCAGCAGTTACAGCAGGGGGTTCTACGAGCAGTACTTC
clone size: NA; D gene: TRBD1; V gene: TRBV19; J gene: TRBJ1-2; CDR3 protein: CASSIGQGASGYTF; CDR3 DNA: TGTGCCAGTAGTATAGGGCAGGGGGCCTCTGGCTACACCTTC
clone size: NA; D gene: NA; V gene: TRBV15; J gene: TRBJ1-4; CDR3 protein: CATSRDPAPSRLFF; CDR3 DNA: TGTGCCACCAGCAGAGATCCCGCGCCCTCCCGACTGTTTTTT
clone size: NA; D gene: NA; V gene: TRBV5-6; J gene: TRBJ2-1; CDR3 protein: CASSLAGSRAYNEQFF; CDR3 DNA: TGTGCCAGCAGCTTGGCCGGGAGTAGGGCCTACAATGAGCAGTTCTTC
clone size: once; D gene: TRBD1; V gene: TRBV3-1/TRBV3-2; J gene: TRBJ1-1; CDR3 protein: CASSQGSRGPEAFF; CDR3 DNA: TGTGCCAGCAGCCAAGGGTCCAGGGGGCCTGAAGCTTTCTTT
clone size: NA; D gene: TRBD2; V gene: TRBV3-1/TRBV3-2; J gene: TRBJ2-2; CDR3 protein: CASSSLAGYSNTGELFF; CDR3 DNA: TGTGCCAGCAGCTCACTAGCGGGGTACTCGAACACCGGGGAGCTGTTTTTT
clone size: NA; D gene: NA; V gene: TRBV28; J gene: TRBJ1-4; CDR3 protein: CASGGTGGLTNEKLFF; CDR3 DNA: TGTGCCAGCGGGGGGACGGGGGGTTTAACTAATGAAAAACTGTTTTTT
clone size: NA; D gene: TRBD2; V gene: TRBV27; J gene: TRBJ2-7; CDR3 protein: CASSPISGRAREQYF; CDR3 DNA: TGTGCCAGCAGTCCCATTAGCGGGAGGGCAAGGGAGCAGTACTTC
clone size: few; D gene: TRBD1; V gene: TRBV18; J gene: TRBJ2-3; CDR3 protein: CASSRTGQGQDTQYF; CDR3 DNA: TGTGCCAGCTCACGCACGGGACAGGGCCAAGATACGCAGTATTTT
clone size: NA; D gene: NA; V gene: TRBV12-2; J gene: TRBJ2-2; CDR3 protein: CASRLEGTGAGELFF; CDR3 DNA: TGTGCAAGTCGCTTAGAAGGGACAGGGGCCGGGGAGCTGTTTTTT
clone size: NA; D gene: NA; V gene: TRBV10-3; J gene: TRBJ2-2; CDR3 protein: CAAGGGDGELFF; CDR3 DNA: TGTGCCGCCGGGGGTGGTGACGGGGAGCTGTTTTTT
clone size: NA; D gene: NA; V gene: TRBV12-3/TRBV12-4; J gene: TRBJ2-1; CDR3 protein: CASSFRLGDEQFF; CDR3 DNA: TGTGCCAGCAGTTTTAGGCTAGGGGATGAGCAGTTCTTC
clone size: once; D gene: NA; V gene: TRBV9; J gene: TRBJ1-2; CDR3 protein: CASSVDLAGVYGYTF; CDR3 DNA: TGTGCCAGCAGCGTAGATCTGGCAGGGGTTTATGGCTACACCTTC
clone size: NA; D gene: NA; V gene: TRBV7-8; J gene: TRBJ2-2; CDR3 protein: CASILRDRTKMSTTGELFF; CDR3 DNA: TGTGCCAGCATCCTCCGGGACCGGACTAAGATGAGCACGACCGGGGAGCTGTTTTTT